The following is a T cell receptor (beta chain) sequence with its context. This sample is part of a study of blood T cell repertoires in COVID-19. Study summary: Researchers got acute and convalescent COVID-19 samples from the United States, Italy and Spain. Sample material is recorded as cDNA or gDNA derived from T cells, B-cell-depleted T cells, or PBMCs.

In the study's own analysis: Scientists estimated how many nucleated cells there were by amplifying reference gene primers. The data were produced by immunoSEQ multiplex PCR, yet TCRdb's version contains in-frame clones alone and is incomplete. V and J calls plus clone size are reproduced from that table; the DNA served to infer D and trimming. The table lists roughly 40,000 clones, about 77% of them singletons. The sequence derives from a man aged 80 or over with acute or convalescent COVID-19. Sequenced: peripheral blood.

Written as DNA, the CDR3 is TGCGCCAGCAGCCCGGGACTAGCACTTCACAATGAGCAGTTCTTC. Protein sequence: CASSPGLALHNEQFF. The chain uses TRBV5-1 and TRBJ2-1; TRBD2 aligns across 9 bases. Germline V gene data show CDR1 as SGHRS and CDR2 as YFSETQ. The V segment lost 4 bases and the J segment 5 bases; nucleotides outside the gene matches: 7. The CDR3 length is 15 residues.